These 30 T cell receptor beta chains share one sample of origin, sequenced in a study of CD8+ T cells in alopecia areata. RNA was isolated and reverse transcribed to cDNA, the sequencing template. The protocol was immunoSEQ multiplex PCR, while the TCRdb copy is restricted to in-frame clones and leaves out a portion. The table lists around 300,000 clones, around three fifths of them singletons. Stated treatment: oral pan-JAK inhibitor, 5-10 mg twice daily. The sample was CD4+ T cells sorted from blood, taken at approximately week 51, from a patient treated with tofacitinib. The receptor set was obtained from a human donor with alopecia areata.

Details on this clone: This sample includes further DNA sequences coding for the same CDR3. The V and J genes are TRBV30 and TRBJ1-1, with TRBD1 as a possible D gene (5 bases). The CDR3 consists of 13 residues. The V end lost 0 bases, the J end lost 3 bases, and 8 bases lay between the germline ends. Germline V lookup: CDR1 GTSNPN, CDR2 SVGIG (reference sequence). The CDR3 DNA reads TGTGCCTGGAGTGTGGGAGGGGACACTGAAGCTTTCTTT. It codes for CAWSVGGDTEAFF.

This clone was detected only a few times. The chain employs TRBV6-6 and TRBJ2-2, with 7 bases fitting TRBD1. Germline CDR1 reads MNHNY; CDR2 reads SVGAGI (reference sequence). The J segment lost 6 bases and the V segment lost 7 bases, leaving 8 bases of the junction unmatched. The CDR3 runs 14 residues. CDR3 in DNA: TGTGCCAGCACTCCGGGACAGCCAGCCGGGGAGCTGTTTTTT. Its translation: CASTPGQPAGELFF.

The V call is TRBV7-9, the J call TRBJ1-6, with TRBD1 matching over 10 bases. The ends lost 4 bases at V and 9 bases at J; junction bases unmatched: 3. From germline, CDR1 is SEHNR and CDR2 FQNEAQ (reference sequence). The CDR3 spans 14 residues. CDR3 amino acids: CASSSGTGVSPLHF. The CDR3 DNA follows: TGTGCCAGCAGCTCCGGGACAGGGGTTTCACCCCTCCACTTT.

The chain's CDR3 is CAWTPGPYGYTF. Here the CDR3 DNA reads TGTGCCTGGACCCCAGGGCCCTATGGCTACACCTTC. The genes are TRBV30 and TRBJ1-2; tentative D call: TRBD1 (5 bases). V lost 4 bases and J 4 bases, leaving 10 bases between the germline ends. Per the germline V gene, CDR1 is GTSNPN and CDR2 is SVGIG (reference sequence). The CDR3 extends over 12 amino acids.

The chain joins TRBV7-8 to TRBJ2-5, with a tentative D call TRBD2 (5 bases). This CDR3 is built from 14 residues. Germline V gene lookup returns CDR1 SGHVS and CDR2 FQNEAQ. Trimming stripped 5 bases from V and 3 bases from J, with 13 bases between. The CDR3 here is CASSPGLFEETQYF. The CDR3 DNA reads TGTGCCAGCAGCCCAGGACTCTTCGAAGAGACCCAGTACTTC.

A few counts support this clone. The chain carries TRBV10-3 and TRBJ1-6, with a weak D call TRBD1 (5 bases). This CDR3 has 14 residues. Trimming removed 6 bases from V and 5 bases from J, with 11 bases in between. Germline lookup yields CDR1 ENHRY and CDR2 SYGVKD. The CDR3 sequence is CAIRPTADNSPLHF. CDR3 bases: TGTGCCATCAGACCGACAGCAGATAATTCACCCCTCCACTTT.

The chain carries TRBV4-1 and TRBJ2-6; TRBD1 is a possible D gene (5 bases). Germline assignment: CDR1 MGHRA and CDR2 YSYEKL. This CDR3 spans 15 amino acids. The V and J ends lost 2 bases and 4 bases respectively, with 9 bases between them. CDR3 bases: TGCGCCAGCAGCCAACCAGGGTCGGGGGCCAACGTCCTGACTTTC. This sequence encodes CASSQPGSGANVLTF.

This clone has only a few counts. The chain joins TRBV23-1 to TRBJ2-3; D call uncertain. TRBV23-1 is annotated as an ORF whose role is uncertain. The CDR3 is 13 residues long. The germline V and J ends were trimmed by 6 bases and 3 bases, with 10 bases remaining between them. The CDR3 sequence is CASSPDRTDTQYF. The DNA of the CDR3 is TGCGCCAGCAGCCCGGACCGGACAGATACGCAGTATTTT.

The chain is built from TRBV15 and TRBJ2-2, with 9 bases identical to TRBD1. Looked up from germline, CDR1 is LNHNV and CDR2 is YYDKDF (reference sequence). J lost 6 bases, V lost 8 bases, and 7 bases had no gene match. The CDR3 loop spans 14 amino acids. Written as DNA, the CDR3 is TGTGCCACCTCCCGGGACAGGGTGGCCGGGGAGCTGTTTTTT. It is translated as CATSRDRVAGELFF. Based on the CDR3 plus reference TRBV15 and TRBJ2-2, the full variable domain is DAMVIQNPRYQVTQFGKPVTLSCSQTLNHNVMYWYQQKSSQAPKLLFHYYDKDFNNEADTPDNFQSRRPNTSFCFLDIRSPGLGDTAMYLCATSRDRVAGELFFGEGSRLTVL.

This clone was recorded only once. The V and J genes are TRBV6-5 and TRBJ2-7; 8 bases fit TRBD1. The V gene's germline CDR1 is MNHEY and CDR2 SVGAGI. The CDR3 totals 15 residues. The V segment lost 6 bases and the J segment 4 bases; nucleotides outside the gene matches: 11. CDR3 nucleotide sequence: TGTGCCAGCAGGTCGACAGGGGTCAACTTATACGAGCAGTACTTC. Protein: CASRSTGVNLYEQYF.

This clone has only a few counts. The V gene is TRBV30, the J gene TRBJ1-1; weak D call: TRBD1 (5 bases). The CDR3 runs to 14 residues. Between the trimmed V and J ends, which lost 0 bases and 3 bases, there was a span of 11 bases. CDR1 GTSNPN and CDR2 SVGIG come from the germline V gene (reference sequence). CDR3 DNA sequence: TGTGCCTGGAGTGTAACAGGAACGTACACTGAAGCTTTCTTT. Encoded protein: CAWSVTGTYTEAFF.

This clone has a handful of counts. V gene TRBV2 combines with J gene TRBJ1-6, with D unclear. CDR3 size: 12 residues. With 8 bases removed from V and 7 bases from J, the gap between germline ends came to 9 bases. Germline V gives CDR1 SNHLY, CDR2 FYNNEI. The CDR3 nucleotides read TGTGCCAGCCGGGTCGTCAATTCACCCCTCCACTTT. Translation: CASRVVNSPLHF.

The rearrangement links TRBV7-2 to TRBJ2-7, with D tentatively TRBD2 (6 bases). Germline CDR1 is SGHTA and CDR2 is FQGNSA. V gave up 1 base and J gave up 9 bases, with 16 bases separating them. This CDR3 is built from 14 residues. CDR3 in amino acids: CASSLVRGTLGQYF. Written as DNA, the CDR3 is TGTGCCAGCAGCTTAGTCCGGGGGACTCTAGGGCAGTACTTC.

In this sample, this clone turned up a few times. This chain links TRBV29-1 with TRBJ2-1; D tentatively reads TRBD1 or TRBD2 (5 bases each). Looked up from germline, CDR1 is SQVTM and CDR2 is ANQGSEA. The CDR3 totals 16 residues. Trimming pared 2 bases from V and 0 bases from J, leaving 14 bases between. The CDR3 sequence is CSVETPGPSSYNEQFF. CDR3 nucleotide sequence: TGCAGCGTTGAAACCCCGGGGCCTAGCTCCTACAATGAGCAGTTCTTC.

This chain's CDR3 is CASSLTGFSSGANVLTF. CDR3 nucleotide sequence: TGTGCCAGCAGTTTAACGGGCTTTAGCTCTGGGGCCAACGTCCTGACTTTC. This sequence joins TRBV11-2 and TRBJ2-6, with D unresolved. Germline lookup yields CDR1 SGHAT and CDR2 FQNNGV. The ends were cut back, 6 bases at V and 0 bases at J, with 15 bases in the middle. The CDR3 runs to 17 residues.

The gene calls are TRBV9 and TRBJ2-3; perhaps TRBD2 as D (5 bases). The germline V gene has CDR1 SGDLS and CDR2 YYNGEE. This CDR3 is 13 amino acids long. Deletions cut 3 bases from V and 5 bases from J, with 10 bases between. CDR3 in DNA: TGTGCCAGCAGCGAGACCGGAGGAGATACGCAGTATTTT. This codes for CASSETGGDTQYF.

Concerning this clone itself: The same CDR3 is also encoded by other DNA sequences in this sample. The chain has TRBV19 and TRBJ1-1; unclear D gene. The germline V gene has CDR1 LNHDA and CDR2 SQIVND (reference sequence). Trimming shortened V by 2 bases and J by 1 base, and 5 bases separated the two germline ends. This CDR3 has 13 residues. The chain's CDR3 is CASSIKRNTEAFF. In DNA, the CDR3 is TGTGCCAGTAGTATAAAGAGGAACACTGAAGCTTTCTTT.

This clone was picked up a small number of times. This chain connects TRBV7-9 to TRBJ1-1; D is undetermined. V was shortened by 2 bases and J by 1 base, with 5 bases between the two germline ends. The CDR3 covers 13 residues. Per germline, CDR1 SEHNR and CDR2 FQNEAQ (reference sequence). This CDR3 reads CASSLTSNTEAFF. In DNA form, the CDR3 reads TGTGCCAGCAGCTTAACTTCGAACACTGAAGCTTTCTTT.

V gene TRBV9 combines with J gene TRBJ2-1; 9 bases match TRBD2. The CDR3 is 18 residues long. CDR1 is SGDLS, CDR2 YYNGEE, per germline. Trimming took 2 bases from V and 7 from J; bases not matched to a gene: 16. The CDR3 region is CASSVGSGGGAYWNEQFF. CDR3 sequence (DNA): TGTGCCAGCAGCGTCGGGTCCGGCGGGGGGGCATATTGGAATGAGCAGTTCTTC.

V usage is TRBV2 and J usage is TRBJ1-6; D is possibly TRBD1 (5 bases). Germline CDR1 SNHLY, CDR2 FYNNEI. The germline V and J ends were trimmed by 8 bases and 10 bases, with 18 bases remaining between them. CDR3 size: 14 residues. This CDR3 reads CASHEGLQRSPLHF. Here the CDR3 DNA reads TGTGCCAGCCACGAGGGGTTACAGAGATCACCCCTCCACTTT.

J is TRBJ2-6 and V is TRBV5-4, with 7 bases that match TRBD1. The CDR3 length is 17 residues. From germline, CDR1 is SGHNT and CDR2 YYREEE (reference sequence). Germline trimming cut 4 bases from V and 4 bases from J; bases unmatched to any gene: 11. The CDR3 here is CASSPRQGGSGANVLTF. DNA of the CDR3: TGTGCCAGCAGCCCTAGACAGGGTGGTTCGGGGGCCAACGTCCTGACTTTC.

V usage is TRBV5-1 and J usage is TRBJ2-2, with 12 positions matching TRBD1. J was trimmed by 0 bases and V by 5 bases; bases with no gene match: 5. CDR3 length equals 17 residues. Germline V gives CDR1 SGHRS, CDR2 YFSETQ. CDR3 sequence: CASSPGTGGTNTGELFF. The CDR3, as DNA: TGCGCCAGCAGTCCCGGGACAGGGGGCACGAACACCGGGGAGCTGTTTTTT.

The table lists this clone with a count of one. This sequence joins TRBV9 and TRBJ1-2; 8 bases align to TRBD1. The CDR3 runs 17 residues. Germline CDR1 reads SGDLS; CDR2 reads YYNGEE. With 1 base clipped from V and 8 bases from J, the junction kept 16 bases outside the gene matches. The CDR3 DNA reads as TGTGCCAGCAGCGTATCGGCCCGTTCGGACAGGGCGTCGGGCTACACCTTC. Translating gives CASSVSARSDRASGYTF. Together with reference TRBV9 and TRBJ1-2, the CDR3 gives the full variable domain: DSGVTQTPKHLITATGQRVTLRCSPRSGDLSVYWYQQSLDQGLQFLIQYYNGEERAKGNILERFSAQQFPDLHSELNLSSLELGDSALYFCASSVSARSDRASGYTFGSGTRLTVV.

This clone was seen more than once but under ten times. The V gene is TRBV13, the J gene TRBJ2-5; 8 nucleotides align to TRBD2. Germline trimming cut 7 bases from V and 4 bases from J; bases unmatched to any gene: 14. The V gene's germline CDR1 is PRHDT and CDR2 FYEKMQ (reference sequence). The CDR3 is 16 amino acids. The CDR3 region is CASKTGPGGPVETQYF. The DNA for the CDR3 is TGTGCCAGCAAGACGGGCCCGGGGGGGCCGGTAGAGACCCAGTACTTC.

The chain employs TRBV18 and TRBJ2-7, with 7 bases fitting TRBD1. The CDR3 totals 12 residues. The germline V gene has CDR1 KGHSH and CDR2 LQKENI. V dropped 5 bases and J dropped 6; count of bases not matched to a gene: 4. In DNA form, the CDR3 reads TGTGCCAGCTCAAGACAGGGAAGCGAGCAGTACTTC. It encodes CASSRQGSEQYF. Looking up the rest from reference TRBV18 and TRBJ2-7 gives the full variable domain: NAGVMQNPRHLVRRRGQEARLRCSPMKGHSHVYWYRQLPEEGLKFMVYLQKENIIDESGMPKERFSAEFPKEGPSILRIQQVVRGDSAAYFCASSRQGSEQYFGPGTRLTVT.

CDR3 in DNA: TGTGCCAGCAGTGAATACTCCCAACAGAACACTGAAGCTTTCTTT. Protein sequence: CASSEYSQQNTEAFF. J is TRBJ1-1 and V is TRBV25-1; D not resolved. The CDR3 is 15 residues long. Trimming shortened V by 0 bases and J by 1 base, and 9 bases separated the two germline ends. Per germline, CDR1 MGHDK and CDR2 SYGVNS.

The chain uses TRBV5-1 and TRBJ1-1, with a weak D call TRBD1 (5 bases). The CDR3 covers 15 residues. Germline values: CDR1 SGHRS, CDR2 YFSETQ. V lost 3 bases to trimming and J lost 0 bases, with 12 bases between them. CDR3 sequence reads: CASSSAWGMNTEAFF. In DNA form, the CDR3 reads TGCGCCAGCAGCTCTGCTTGGGGGATGAACACTGAAGCTTTCTTT.

The chain recombines TRBV2 with TRBJ1-3; D possibly corresponds to TRBD1 (6 bases). Trimming left V 0 bases short and J 4 bases short, with 16 bases between. This CDR3 is built from 17 residues. CDR1 is SNHLY and CDR2 is FYNNEI in the germline V gene. The CDR3 DNA follows: TGTGCCAGCAGTGAAGCGCTTCCAGGGGCTTCAGGAAACACCATATATTTT. This encodes CASSEALPGASGNTIYF.

The rearrangement joins TRBV7-6 to TRBJ2-5, with D possibly being TRBD2 (5 bases). The germline V and J ends were trimmed by 2 bases and 1 base, with 8 bases remaining between them. The CDR3 loop spans 14 amino acids. Germline loops: CDR1 SGHVS, CDR2 FNYEAQ. CDR3 loop: CASSLSLAQETQYF. The CDR3 nucleotides are TGTGCCAGCAGCTTAAGCCTAGCCCAAGAGACCCAGTACTTC.

This clone was seen more than once but under ten times. The CDR3 reads CASSHQGDSSYEQYF. DNA of the CDR3: TGTGCCAGCAGCCATCAGGGGGACAGCTCCTACGAGCAGTACTTC. The chain carries TRBV9 and TRBJ2-7; 7 bases fit TRBD1. The CDR3 is made up of 15 amino acids. V lost 4 bases and J lost 0; bases outside the gene matches: 7. CDR1 is SGDLS and CDR2 is YYNGEE in the germline V gene.